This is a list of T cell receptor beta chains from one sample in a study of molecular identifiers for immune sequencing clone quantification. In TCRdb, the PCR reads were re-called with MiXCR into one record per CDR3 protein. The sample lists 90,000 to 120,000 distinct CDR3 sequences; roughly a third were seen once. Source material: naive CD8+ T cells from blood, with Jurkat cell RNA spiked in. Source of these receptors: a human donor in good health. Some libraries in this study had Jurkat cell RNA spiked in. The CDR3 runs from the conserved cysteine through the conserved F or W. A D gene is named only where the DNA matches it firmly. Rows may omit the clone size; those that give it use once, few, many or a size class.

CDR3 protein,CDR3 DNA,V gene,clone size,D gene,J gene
CASSFGGRVNEQYF,TGTGCCAGCAGCTTTGGTGGGAGGGTAAACGAGCAGTACTTC,TRBV5-6,few,TRBD2,TRBJ2-7
CASIWENTEELFF,TGTGCCAGTATTTGGGAGAACACCGAGGAGCTGTTTTTT,TRBV19,.,.,TRBJ2-2
CASSPTGGLNQPQHF,TGTGCCAGCAGTCCCACAGGGGGGCTCAATCAGCCCCAGCATTTT,TRBV12-3/TRBV12-4,many,TRBD1,TRBJ1-5
CASSEGGASTDTQYF,TGTGCCAGCAGTGAAGGGGGGGCTTCAACAGATACGCAGTATTTT,TRBV2,few,.,TRBJ2-3
CSAPGSDYEQYF,TGCAGTGCTCCGGGGTCGGACTACGAGCAGTACTTC,TRBV20-1,.,.,TRBJ2-7
CSAPDEGITYEQYF,TGCAGTGCTCCTGACGAGGGGATAACCTACGAGCAGTACTTC,TRBV20-1,few,.,TRBJ2-7
CASRLQGSEKLFF,TGTGCCAGCAGGTTACAGGGGTCAGAAAAACTGTTTTTT,TRBV28,few,TRBD1,TRBJ1-4
CASSLLGLAHTDTQYF,TGTGCCAGCAGCTTACTGGGACTAGCGCACACAGATACGCAGTATTTT,TRBV7-9,.,TRBD2,TRBJ2-3
CSARDWRVNGQGTDTQYF,TGCAGTGCTAGAGATTGGAGGGTCAATGGACAGGGGACAGATACGCAGTATTTT,TRBV20-1,few,TRBD1,TRBJ2-3
CSAGRGYEKLFF,TGCAGTGCTGGGCGTGGGTACGAAAAACTGTTTTTT,TRBV20-1,few,.,TRBJ1-4
CASSQDWTAKTQYF,TGCGCCAGCAGCCAAGATTGGACAGCTAAGACCCAGTACTTC,TRBV4-3,few,.,TRBJ2-5
CASRFSRRVTEAFF,TGTGCCAGCAGGTTTTCCAGGAGGGTCACTGAAGCTTTCTTT,TRBV28,few,.,TRBJ1-1
CASSLPSSDEQFF,TGTGCCAGCAGCCTTCCTAGTAGCGATGAGCAGTTCTTC,TRBV7-9,.,.,TRBJ2-1
CASSEPSATSPGPFAQYF,TGCGCCAGCAGTGAGCCTTCCGCCACGTCTCCTGGCCCTTTCGCGCAGTACTTC,TRBV10-2,.,.,TRBJ2-7
CASSYMNTEAFF,TGTGCCAGCAGCTACATGAACACTGAAGCTTTCTTT,TRBV7-2,.,.,TRBJ1-1
CASSRTEMEPQYF,TGTGCCAGCAGTCGGACAGAAATGGAGCCCCAGTACTTC,TRBV6-2/TRBV6-3,.,.,TRBJ2-5
CASSHIGRYTEAFF,TGTGCCAGCAGCCACATTGGGCGGTACACTGAAGCTTTCTTT,TRBV11-2,few,.,TRBJ1-1
CASRAGNTGELFF,TGTGCCAGCAGGGCAGGGAACACCGGGGAGCTGTTTTTT,TRBV5-6,many,.,TRBJ2-2
CASSSRVPNTEAFF,TGTGCCAGCAGCTCCAGAGTACCCAACACTGAAGCTTTCTTT,TRBV13,few,.,TRBJ1-1
CASSYFYNPGAETQYF,TGTGCCAGCAGTTACTTTTACAACCCAGGGGCCGAGACCCAGTACTTC,TRBV6-2/TRBV6-3,.,.,TRBJ2-5
CASSEGQYGQYF,TGTGCCAGCAGCGAGGGACAGTACGGGCAGTACTTC,TRBV5-6,.,TRBD1,TRBJ2-7
CASSQEEGETQYF,TGCGCCAGCAGCCAAGAAGAAGGGGAGACCCAGTACTTC,TRBV4-3,.,.,TRBJ2-5
CASLTTRDNQPQHF,TGTGCCAGCCTAACTACAAGAGACAATCAGCCCCAGCATTTT,TRBV6-2/TRBV6-3,few,.,TRBJ1-5
CASSLSQGAEQYF,TGTGCCAGCAGTCTATCCCAGGGAGCCGAGCAGTACTTC,TRBV12-3/TRBV12-4,many,.,TRBJ2-7
CASSLMNGPTESYF,TGTGCCAGCAGTTTAATGAATGGACCCACCGAGTCGTATTTT,TRBV27,few,.,TRBJ2-3
CSARDFRGTHSYEQYF,TGCAGTGCTAGAGATTTTCGGGGGACACACTCCTACGAGCAGTACTTC,TRBV20-1,.,.,TRBJ2-7
CASSLGQGAGEKLFF,TGTGCCAGCAGCTTAGGACAGGGCGCCGGTGAAAAACTGTTTTTT,TRBV7-9,.,TRBD1,TRBJ1-4
CASSQIAGVVTGELFF,TGTGCCAGCAGCCAAATAGCGGGAGTCGTGACCGGGGAGCTGTTTTTT,TRBV3-1,few,TRBD2,TRBJ2-2
CASSYGRLAGSNEQYF,TGTGCCAGCAGTTATGGTCGACTAGCGGGGAGCAACGAGCAGTACTTC,TRBV6-2/TRBV6-3,.,TRBD2,TRBJ2-7
CASSLQAGEQFF,TGTGCCAGCAGCTTACAGGCCGGTGAGCAGTTCTTC,TRBV27,few,.,TRBJ2-1
CASSQGTSGNNEQFF,TGTGCCAGCAGCCAAGGGACTAGCGGAAACAATGAGCAGTTCTTC,TRBV3-1,few,TRBD2,TRBJ2-1
CASSAYDRIQNTGELFF,TGTGCCAGCAGTGCGTACGACCGAATACAGAACACCGGGGAGCTGTTTTTT,TRBV28,.,.,TRBJ2-2
CASSQGSTGADTQYF,TGCGCCAGCAGCCAGGGGTCGACGGGGGCAGATACGCAGTATTTT,TRBV4-3,once,.,TRBJ2-3
CSAVPTGDTTDTQYF,TGCAGTGCCGTCCCGACAGGGGACACCACAGATACGCAGTATTTT,TRBV20-1,once,TRBD1,TRBJ2-3
CSAKAGDRRYEQYF,TGCAGTGCTAAGGCGGGGGACCGAAGATACGAGCAGTACTTC,TRBV20-1,.,TRBD2,TRBJ2-7
CASSYLGYMNTEAFF,TGTGCCAGCAGTTACTTAGGGTACATGAACACTGAAGCTTTCTTT,TRBV6-6,many,.,TRBJ1-1
CASSQLREEKETQYF,TGCGCCAGCAGCCAATTGCGGGAGGAGAAGGAGACCCAGTACTTC,TRBV4-3,few,TRBD2,TRBJ2-5
CASSILGQETQYF,TGTGCCAGTAGTATTTTAGGACAAGAGACCCAGTACTTC,TRBV19,.,.,TRBJ2-5
CASSFPPKEDEQYF,TGTGCCAGCAGCTTCCCCCCAAAGGAGGACGAGCAGTACTTC,TRBV13,.,.,TRBJ2-7
CASSSLDSLVGSGELFF,TGTGCCAGCAGTTCCTTAGACAGTTTGGTTGGGTCCGGGGAGCTGTTTTTT,TRBV28,.,.,TRBJ2-2
CSVEGVASREQFF,TGCAGCGTTGAGGGGGTGGCTAGCCGTGAGCAGTTCTTC,TRBV29-1,.,.,TRBJ2-1
CASRGPPNPDTQYF,TGTGCCAGCAGGGGACCGCCAAACCCAGATACGCAGTATTTT,TRBV6-5,few,.,TRBJ2-3
CSAGGPDSYEQYF,TGCAGTGCCGGAGGGCCAGATTCCTACGAGCAGTACTTC,TRBV20-1,many,.,TRBJ2-7
CASSPMTAGTGQETQYF,TGTGCCAGCAGCCCAATGACCGCCGGGACAGGGCAAGAGACCCAGTACTTC,TRBV6-2/TRBV6-3,few,TRBD1,TRBJ2-5
CASSYPTLEGSYEQYF,TGTGCCAGCAGTTACCCAACACTAGAGGGGTCCTACGAGCAGTACTTC,TRBV6-2/TRBV6-3,.,.,TRBJ2-7
CASSEIGSYGYTF,TGTGCCAGCAGTGAAATCGGCAGCTATGGCTACACCTTC,TRBV2,.,.,TRBJ1-2
CASSISPGERGETQYF,TGTGCCAGCAGTATCTCCCCGGGGGAGAGAGGCGAGACCCAGTACTTC,TRBV6-6,.,.,TRBJ2-5
CASSQIIGQGFYEQYF,TGCGCCAGCAGCCAGATTATCGGACAGGGTTTTTACGAGCAGTACTTC,TRBV4-1,.,TRBD1,TRBJ2-7
CASSQDRQEIYSNQPQHF,TGTGCCAGCAGCCAAGATAGACAGGAAATTTATAGCAATCAGCCCCAGCATTTT,TRBV3-1,few,.,TRBJ1-5
CASSYDTNTEAYF,TGTGCCAGCAGTTACGACACTAACACTGAAGCTTACTTT,TRBV6-5,.,.,TRBJ1-1
CASSVGGSLETQYF,TGTGCCAGCAGCGTAGGAGGTAGTCTAGAGACCCAGTACTTC,TRBV9,few,.,TRBJ2-5
CASSHAGTGISNEQFF,TGCGCCAGCAGCCATGCCGGGACAGGGATTTCCAATGAGCAGTTCTTC,TRBV4-1,once,TRBD1,TRBJ2-1
CATVPGHNQETQYF,TGTGCCACCGTACCGGGACATAACCAAGAGACCCAGTACTTC,TRBV19,.,.,TRBJ2-5
CASSATLSGANVLTF,TGTGCCAGCAGCGCGACACTATCTGGGGCCAACGTCCTGACTTTC,TRBV9,.,.,TRBJ2-6
CSVEEETGVSYEQYF,TGCAGCGTTGAAGAAGAAACAGGGGTTTCCTACGAGCAGTACTTC,TRBV29-1,few,TRBD1,TRBJ2-7
CASSALWEGPTDTQYF,TGTGCCAGCAGCGCCCTTTGGGAGGGCCCCACAGATACGCAGTATTTT,TRBV3-1,many,TRBD2,TRBJ2-3
CASSLGRPGIEQYF,TGTGCCAGCAGCTTAGGGCGGCCAGGAATCGAGCAGTACTTC,TRBV7-2,.,.,TRBJ2-7
CASRGLKETQYF,TGTGCCAGCAGAGGACTAAAAGAGACCCAGTACTTC,TRBV27,.,.,TRBJ2-5
CCVEPGSGANVLTF,TGCTGCGTTGAGCCAGGGTCTGGGGCCAACGTCCTGACTTTC,TRBV29-1,.,.,TRBJ2-6
CASSLDYSPSTDTQYF,TGTGCCAGCAGCTTAGATTACTCACCTAGCACAGATACGCAGTATTTT,TRBV11-2,.,.,TRBJ2-3